This TCR beta chain stems from a study of shared clonotypes between healthy human individuals. Assay used: immunoSEQ multiplex PCR; TCRdb lists only in-frame clones, some missing. The sample contains some 2,400,000 clones, approximately 94% of which appear only once. The ends were cut back, 4 bases at V and 1 base at J, with 12 bases in the middle. CDR1 and CDR2 from the germline V gene are SNHLY and FYNNEI. The length of the CDR3 is 15 residues. This clonotype was sampled from a man younger than 35 in good health. The material sequenced was naive CD4+ T cells sorted from blood. Noted subset: CD45RA+ positively selected. The V gene is TRBV2, the J gene TRBJ2-3, with TRBD1 as a possible D gene (5 bases). The DNA for the CDR3 is TGTGCCAGCAGTGGTCAGGGCAGTGGCACAGATACGCAGTATTTT. Amino acids: CASSGQGSGTDTQYF.